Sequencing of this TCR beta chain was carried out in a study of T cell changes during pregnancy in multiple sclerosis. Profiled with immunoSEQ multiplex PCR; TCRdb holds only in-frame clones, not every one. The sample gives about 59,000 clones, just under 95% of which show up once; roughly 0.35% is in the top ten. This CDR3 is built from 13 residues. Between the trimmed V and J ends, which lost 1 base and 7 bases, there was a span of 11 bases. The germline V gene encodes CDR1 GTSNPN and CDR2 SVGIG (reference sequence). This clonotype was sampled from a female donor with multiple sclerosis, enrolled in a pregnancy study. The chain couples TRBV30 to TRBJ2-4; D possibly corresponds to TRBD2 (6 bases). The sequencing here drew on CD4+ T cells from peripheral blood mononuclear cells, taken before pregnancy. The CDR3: CAWSAPGGNIQYF. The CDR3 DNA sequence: TGTGCCTGGAGTGCCCCTGGGGGGAACATTCAGTACTTC.